The 27 T cell receptor beta chains listed next were all sequenced from one sample in a study of blood T cell repertoires in COVID-19. Sequencing used immunoSEQ multiplex PCR; TCRdb keeps in-frame clones, though not all of them. This sample has 200,000 to 250,000 clones, with 90% to 95% found just once. The sequenced sample consisted of peripheral blood. These receptors were obtained from a man in his sixties with COVID-19, enrolled during active disease.

V is TRBV28 and J is TRBJ1-2; 7 positions match TRBD1. With 5 bases clipped from V and 5 bases from J, the junction kept 5 bases outside the gene matches. Germline V gene lookup returns CDR1 MDHEN and CDR2 SYDVKM. The CDR3 is 13 amino acids. Here the CDR3 DNA reads TGTGCCAGCAGTGGGGGGACAGATTATGGCTACACCTTC. Residues: CASSGGTDYGYTF.

The rearrangement uses TRBV7-9 and TRBJ2-1; 11 bases are shared with TRBD1. The CDR3 loop spans 15 amino acids. Per germline, CDR1 SEHNR and CDR2 FQNEAQ (reference sequence). V shed 4 bases and J 7 bases; nucleotides not matched to a gene: 6. The CDR3 coding sequence is TGTGCCAGCAGCTCCGGACAGGGGGCCGGGAATGAGCAGTTCTTC. As protein: CASSSGQGAGNEQFF. Full variable domain (remainder filled in from reference TRBV7-9 and TRBJ2-1): DTGVSQNPRHKITKRGQNVTFRCDPISEHNRLYWYRQTLGQGPEFLTYFQNEAQLEKSRLLSDRFSAERPKGSFSTLEIQRTEQGDSAMYLCASSSGQGAGNEQFFGPGTRLTVL.

This sequence joins TRBV18 and TRBJ1-1; D is possibly TRBD1 (6 bases). This CDR3 is 13 amino acids long. CDR1 and CDR2 (germline): KGHSH, LQKENI. With 3 bases removed from V and 4 bases from J, the gap between germline ends came to 9 bases. The CDR3 sequence: CASSPTGFTEAFF. DNA for the CDR3: TGTGCCAGCTCACCCACAGGGTTCACTGAAGCTTTCTTT.

The rearrangement links TRBV10-3 to TRBJ1-6; TRBD1 might be the D (5 bases). The CDR3 is 12 residues long. Germline values: CDR1 ENHRY, CDR2 SYGVKD. V was shortened by 6 bases and J by 5 bases, with 5 bases between the two germline ends. The CDR3 protein is CAIRTDNSPLHF. The DNA of the CDR3 is TGTGCCATCAGGACAGATAATTCACCCCTCCACTTT.

The chain combines TRBV11-1 with TRBJ1-1; D remains ambiguous. The CDR3 is made up of 13 amino acids. CDR1 SGHAT and CDR2 FQDESV come from the germline V gene (reference sequence). V was cut by 3 bases and J by 4 bases, with 9 bases left in between. DNA for the CDR3: TGTGCCAGCAGCTTGCGGTGGAGCACTGAAGCTTTCTTT. Translated, it gives CASSLRWSTEAFF.

The rearrangement links TRBV30 to TRBJ1-3; D gene uncertain. Trimming took 8 bases from V and 0 from J, leaving 14 bases between them. Germline V lookup: CDR1 GTSNPN, CDR2 SVGIG (reference sequence). The CDR3 is 14 amino acids. The CDR3 region has the DNA TGTGCCACAAGAGGATCTATCTCTGGAAACACCATATATTTT. Protein: CATRGSISGNTIYF.

The chain employs TRBV5-6 and TRBJ2-7, with 8 bases aligning to TRBD1. V lost 0 bases and J lost 4; bases outside the gene matches: 6. The CDR3 has 15 residues. CDR1 SGHDT and CDR2 YYEEEE come from the germline V gene. The CDR3 nucleotides read TGTGCCAGCAGCTTGGCCAGGGGGCCGTGGTACGAGCAGTACTTC. This sequence encodes CASSLARGPWYEQYF.

This clone was picked up a small number of times. V gene TRBV5-7 combines with J gene TRBJ1-2; D gene ambiguous. TRBV5-7 is flagged as an ORF with uncertain function. The CDR3 is 14 amino acids. Between the trimmed V and J ends, which lost 4 bases and 0 bases, there was a span of 10 bases. The CDR3 DNA follows: TGTGCCAGCAGCCCTCGTTCGGCTAACTATGGCTACACCTTC. Protein: CASSPRSANYGYTF.

The chain carries TRBV5-5 and TRBJ2-1; 10 nucleotides line up with TRBD1. Germline V gives CDR1 SGHKS, CDR2 YYEKEE (reference sequence). The J segment lost 10 bases and the V segment lost 4 bases, leaving 11 bases of the junction unmatched. The CDR3 has 15 amino acids. The CDR3 region has the DNA TGTGCCAGCAGCGTCGCCGGGACAGGGGTCGGGGAGCAGTTCTTC. Protein product: CASSVAGTGVGEQFF. Full variable domain (remainder filled in from reference TRBV5-5 and TRBJ2-1): DAGVTQSPTHLIKTRGQQVTLRCSPISGHKSVSWYQQVLGQGPQFIFQYYEKEERGRGNFPDRFSARQFPNYSSELNVNALLLGDSALYLCASSVAGTGVGEQFFGPGTRLTVL.

In this sample, this clone turned up once. This chain connects TRBV19 to TRBJ2-7; D is perhaps TRBD1 (6 bases). Germline lookup yields CDR1 LNHDA and CDR2 SQIVND (reference sequence). V was shortened by 6 bases and J by 5 bases, with 20 bases between the two germline ends. This CDR3 has 15 amino acids. The CDR3 DNA reads TGTGCCAGTAGGGGGGCAGGGTTAGGGGATAACGAGCAGTACTTC. Translation gives CASRGAGLGDNEQYF.

The chain links TRBV19 to TRBJ1-5, with D perhaps matching TRBD1 (6 bases). Germline CDR1 is LNHDA and CDR2 is SQIVND (reference sequence). The CDR3 contains 15 residues. Trimming cost V 5 bases and J 5 bases, with 16 bases left between them. The chain's CDR3 is CASSYRDRIDQPQHF. CDR3 DNA: TGTGCCAGTAGTTACAGGGATCGAATAGATCAGCCCCAGCATTTT.

The chain uses TRBV5-6 and TRBJ1-2; D is undetermined. This CDR3 is 16 amino acids long. Trimming pared 2 bases from V and 0 bases from J, leaving 14 bases between. Looked up from germline, CDR1 is SGHDT and CDR2 is YYEEEE. Here the CDR3 reads CASSFAGQPSNYGYTF. In nucleotides, the CDR3 is TGTGCCAGCAGCTTTGCAGGTCAGCCCTCTAACTATGGCTACACCTTC. The full variable domain, its missing parts supplied by reference TRBV5-6 and TRBJ1-2, is DAGVTQSPTHLIKTRGQQVTLRCSPKSGHDTVSWYQQALGQGPQFIFQYYEEEERQRGNFPDRFSGHQFPNYSSELNVNALLLGDSALYLCASSFAGQPSNYGYTFGSGTRLTVV.

The gene calls are TRBV12-3 or TRBV12-4 and TRBJ2-7; D ambiguous. V lost 6 bases and J 6 bases, leaving 12 bases between the germline ends. The CDR3 is 12 amino acids. CDR3 nucleotides: TGTGCCAGCAGCCGAGACTCGGCCGAGCAGTACTTC. Translated, it gives CASSRDSAEQYF.

The CDR3 sequence is CASSLGANNSPLHF. Here the CDR3 DNA reads TGTGCCAGCAGCTTAGGGGCTAATAATTCACCCCTCCACTTT. The chain has TRBV7-6 and TRBJ1-6, with no clear D. Per the germline V gene, CDR1 is SGHVS and CDR2 is FNYEAQ. The CDR3 runs to 14 residues. Trimming left V 1 base short and J 5 bases short, with 6 bases between.

This sequence joins TRBV5-4 and TRBJ2-3, with D possibly being TRBD2 (6 bases). The CDR3 sequence is 15 residues long. Between the trimmed V and J ends, which lost 0 bases and 4 bases, there was a span of 12 bases. Looked up from germline, CDR1 is SGHNT and CDR2 is YYREEE (reference sequence). The CDR3 sequence is CASSLGGVQADTQYF. The CDR3 bases are TGTGCCAGCAGCTTGGGCGGGGTGCAGGCAGATACGCAGTATTTT.

The chain recombines TRBV6-5 with TRBJ1-6; 7 nucleotides line up with TRBD1. Unmatched junction bases numbered 1, after V lost 2 bases and J lost 9 bases. This CDR3 comprises 13 residues. Germline loops: CDR1 MNHEY, CDR2 SVGAGI. The CDR3 region is CASSYDRVSPLHF. CDR3 in DNA: TGTGCCAGCAGTTACGACAGGGTTTCACCCCTCCACTTT.

The chain uses TRBV6-6 and TRBJ1-3; D perhaps matches TRBD1 (5 bases). V was pared by 1 base and J by 3 bases, with 13 bases between. The CDR3 length is 16 residues. Germline CDR1 MNHNY, CDR2 SVGAGI (reference sequence). The CDR3 DNA reads TGTGCCAGCAGTTACTACGACAGTCTGATTGGAAACACCATATATTTT. The encoded protein is CASSYYDSLIGNTIYF.

V gene TRBV6-5 combines with J gene TRBJ1-6, with D maybe TRBD1 (6 bases). The V and J ends lost 6 bases and 7 bases respectively, with 13 bases between them. Germline V gene lookup returns CDR1 MNHEY and CDR2 SVGAGI. The CDR3 consists of 14 residues. In DNA, the CDR3 is TGTGCCAGCAGGATGGACAGTGGAAATTCACCCCTCCACTTT. Translated, it gives CASRMDSGNSPLHF.

The sample holds one count of this clone. The V gene is TRBV19, the J gene TRBJ1-2; a possible D gene is TRBD1 (6 bases). Germline loops: CDR1 LNHDA, CDR2 SQIVND (reference sequence). CDR3 size: 12 residues. V was clipped by 5 bases and J by 4 bases, with 8 bases between them. The CDR3 sequence is CASSDRTYGYTF. In DNA form, the CDR3 reads TGTGCCAGTAGTGACAGGACCTATGGCTACACCTTC.

This rearrangement joins TRBV4-1 to TRBJ2-7; unclear D gene. This CDR3 is built from 15 residues. Trimming left V 4 bases short and J 4 bases short, with 17 bases between. In germline, CDR1 is MGHRA, CDR2 YSYEKL. The DNA for the CDR3 is TGCGCCAGCAGCCCGTCAGGATTAGGCCCTTACGAGCAGTACTTC. Its protein product is CASSPSGLGPYEQYF.

The J gene is TRBJ1-1, the V gene TRBV5-4; the match to TRBD1 covers 8 bases. Germline-derived CDR1 and CDR2 are SGHNT and YYREEE (reference sequence). The CDR3 extends over 15 amino acids. Trimming at V came to 1 base and at J to 4 bases, leaving 6 bases not matched to a gene. CDR3 amino acids: CASSLKGQGSTEAFF. In DNA form, the CDR3 reads TGTGCCAGCAGCTTGAAAGGACAGGGTTCCACTGAAGCTTTCTTT.

V gene TRBV7-2 combines with J gene TRBJ1-4, with 7 nucleotides matching TRBD1. Germline CDR1 is SGHTA and CDR2 is FQGNSA. This CDR3 has 15 amino acids. V lost 5 bases, J lost 4 bases, and 7 bases stayed unmatched. The DNA of the CDR3 is TGTGCCAGCAGCCCACGGACAGGATATAATGAAAAACTGTTTTTT. Encoded protein: CASSPRTGYNEKLFF.

This chain joins TRBV15 and TRBJ2-7; possible D gene TRBD1, 6 bases. The V end lost 5 bases, the J end lost 2 bases, and 16 bases lay between the germline ends. From germline, CDR1 is LNHNV and CDR2 YYDKDF (reference sequence). This CDR3 is 15 amino acids long. In nucleotides, the CDR3 is TGTGCCACCAGCGCTCTTGGGGGCCGCGCCTACGAGCAGTACTTC. Its translation: CATSALGGRAYEQYF.

The chain recombines TRBV5-1 with TRBJ1-1; D unresolved. The germline V gene has CDR1 SGHRS and CDR2 YFSETQ. V was shortened by 0 bases and J by 4 bases, with 10 bases between the two germline ends. This CDR3 spans 14 amino acids. This CDR3 reads CASSLAGRATEAFF. The CDR3 nucleotides are TGCGCCAGCAGCTTGGCGGGGAGGGCCACTGAAGCTTTCTTT. Using reference TRBV5-1 and TRBJ1-1 for the parts outside the CDR3, the full variable domain is KAGVTQTPRYLIKTRGQQVTLSCSPISGHRSVSWYQQTPGQGLQFLFEYFSETQRNKGNFPGRFSGRQFSNSRSEMNVSTLELGDSALYLCASSLAGRATEAFFGQGTRLTVV.

This chain uses TRBV28 with TRBJ2-1, with TRBD1 as a possible D gene (5 bases). Trimming cost V 5 bases and J 3 bases, with 17 bases left between them. Germline CDR1 is MDHEN and CDR2 is SYDVKM. This CDR3 spans 16 amino acids. Here the CDR3 reads CASSPQGGKDYNEQFF. In DNA form, the CDR3 reads TGTGCCAGCAGTCCGCAGGGTGGCAAGGACTACAATGAGCAGTTCTTC.

The chain combines TRBV4-2 with TRBJ1-6; a weak D match, TRBD1 (6 bases). The V gene lost 0 bases and the J gene lost 9 bases, with 15 bases spanning the gap. The CDR3 runs 16 residues. Germline CDR1 and CDR2: LGHNA and YNFKEQ. CDR3 DNA: TGTGCCAGCAGCCAAGATGGTACAGGGTATGGTTCACCCCTCCACTTT. Its protein product is CASSQDGTGYGSPLHF.

This rearrangement joins TRBV28 to TRBJ1-2; weak D call: TRBD1 (5 bases). Germline V gives CDR1 MDHEN, CDR2 SYDVKM. V was cut by 6 bases and J by 4 bases, with 15 bases left in between. The CDR3 sequence is 14 residues long. The CDR3 spells CASRGRQNIYGYTF. The CDR3 nucleotides read TGTGCCAGCAGGGGAAGACAGAACATCTATGGCTACACCTTC.